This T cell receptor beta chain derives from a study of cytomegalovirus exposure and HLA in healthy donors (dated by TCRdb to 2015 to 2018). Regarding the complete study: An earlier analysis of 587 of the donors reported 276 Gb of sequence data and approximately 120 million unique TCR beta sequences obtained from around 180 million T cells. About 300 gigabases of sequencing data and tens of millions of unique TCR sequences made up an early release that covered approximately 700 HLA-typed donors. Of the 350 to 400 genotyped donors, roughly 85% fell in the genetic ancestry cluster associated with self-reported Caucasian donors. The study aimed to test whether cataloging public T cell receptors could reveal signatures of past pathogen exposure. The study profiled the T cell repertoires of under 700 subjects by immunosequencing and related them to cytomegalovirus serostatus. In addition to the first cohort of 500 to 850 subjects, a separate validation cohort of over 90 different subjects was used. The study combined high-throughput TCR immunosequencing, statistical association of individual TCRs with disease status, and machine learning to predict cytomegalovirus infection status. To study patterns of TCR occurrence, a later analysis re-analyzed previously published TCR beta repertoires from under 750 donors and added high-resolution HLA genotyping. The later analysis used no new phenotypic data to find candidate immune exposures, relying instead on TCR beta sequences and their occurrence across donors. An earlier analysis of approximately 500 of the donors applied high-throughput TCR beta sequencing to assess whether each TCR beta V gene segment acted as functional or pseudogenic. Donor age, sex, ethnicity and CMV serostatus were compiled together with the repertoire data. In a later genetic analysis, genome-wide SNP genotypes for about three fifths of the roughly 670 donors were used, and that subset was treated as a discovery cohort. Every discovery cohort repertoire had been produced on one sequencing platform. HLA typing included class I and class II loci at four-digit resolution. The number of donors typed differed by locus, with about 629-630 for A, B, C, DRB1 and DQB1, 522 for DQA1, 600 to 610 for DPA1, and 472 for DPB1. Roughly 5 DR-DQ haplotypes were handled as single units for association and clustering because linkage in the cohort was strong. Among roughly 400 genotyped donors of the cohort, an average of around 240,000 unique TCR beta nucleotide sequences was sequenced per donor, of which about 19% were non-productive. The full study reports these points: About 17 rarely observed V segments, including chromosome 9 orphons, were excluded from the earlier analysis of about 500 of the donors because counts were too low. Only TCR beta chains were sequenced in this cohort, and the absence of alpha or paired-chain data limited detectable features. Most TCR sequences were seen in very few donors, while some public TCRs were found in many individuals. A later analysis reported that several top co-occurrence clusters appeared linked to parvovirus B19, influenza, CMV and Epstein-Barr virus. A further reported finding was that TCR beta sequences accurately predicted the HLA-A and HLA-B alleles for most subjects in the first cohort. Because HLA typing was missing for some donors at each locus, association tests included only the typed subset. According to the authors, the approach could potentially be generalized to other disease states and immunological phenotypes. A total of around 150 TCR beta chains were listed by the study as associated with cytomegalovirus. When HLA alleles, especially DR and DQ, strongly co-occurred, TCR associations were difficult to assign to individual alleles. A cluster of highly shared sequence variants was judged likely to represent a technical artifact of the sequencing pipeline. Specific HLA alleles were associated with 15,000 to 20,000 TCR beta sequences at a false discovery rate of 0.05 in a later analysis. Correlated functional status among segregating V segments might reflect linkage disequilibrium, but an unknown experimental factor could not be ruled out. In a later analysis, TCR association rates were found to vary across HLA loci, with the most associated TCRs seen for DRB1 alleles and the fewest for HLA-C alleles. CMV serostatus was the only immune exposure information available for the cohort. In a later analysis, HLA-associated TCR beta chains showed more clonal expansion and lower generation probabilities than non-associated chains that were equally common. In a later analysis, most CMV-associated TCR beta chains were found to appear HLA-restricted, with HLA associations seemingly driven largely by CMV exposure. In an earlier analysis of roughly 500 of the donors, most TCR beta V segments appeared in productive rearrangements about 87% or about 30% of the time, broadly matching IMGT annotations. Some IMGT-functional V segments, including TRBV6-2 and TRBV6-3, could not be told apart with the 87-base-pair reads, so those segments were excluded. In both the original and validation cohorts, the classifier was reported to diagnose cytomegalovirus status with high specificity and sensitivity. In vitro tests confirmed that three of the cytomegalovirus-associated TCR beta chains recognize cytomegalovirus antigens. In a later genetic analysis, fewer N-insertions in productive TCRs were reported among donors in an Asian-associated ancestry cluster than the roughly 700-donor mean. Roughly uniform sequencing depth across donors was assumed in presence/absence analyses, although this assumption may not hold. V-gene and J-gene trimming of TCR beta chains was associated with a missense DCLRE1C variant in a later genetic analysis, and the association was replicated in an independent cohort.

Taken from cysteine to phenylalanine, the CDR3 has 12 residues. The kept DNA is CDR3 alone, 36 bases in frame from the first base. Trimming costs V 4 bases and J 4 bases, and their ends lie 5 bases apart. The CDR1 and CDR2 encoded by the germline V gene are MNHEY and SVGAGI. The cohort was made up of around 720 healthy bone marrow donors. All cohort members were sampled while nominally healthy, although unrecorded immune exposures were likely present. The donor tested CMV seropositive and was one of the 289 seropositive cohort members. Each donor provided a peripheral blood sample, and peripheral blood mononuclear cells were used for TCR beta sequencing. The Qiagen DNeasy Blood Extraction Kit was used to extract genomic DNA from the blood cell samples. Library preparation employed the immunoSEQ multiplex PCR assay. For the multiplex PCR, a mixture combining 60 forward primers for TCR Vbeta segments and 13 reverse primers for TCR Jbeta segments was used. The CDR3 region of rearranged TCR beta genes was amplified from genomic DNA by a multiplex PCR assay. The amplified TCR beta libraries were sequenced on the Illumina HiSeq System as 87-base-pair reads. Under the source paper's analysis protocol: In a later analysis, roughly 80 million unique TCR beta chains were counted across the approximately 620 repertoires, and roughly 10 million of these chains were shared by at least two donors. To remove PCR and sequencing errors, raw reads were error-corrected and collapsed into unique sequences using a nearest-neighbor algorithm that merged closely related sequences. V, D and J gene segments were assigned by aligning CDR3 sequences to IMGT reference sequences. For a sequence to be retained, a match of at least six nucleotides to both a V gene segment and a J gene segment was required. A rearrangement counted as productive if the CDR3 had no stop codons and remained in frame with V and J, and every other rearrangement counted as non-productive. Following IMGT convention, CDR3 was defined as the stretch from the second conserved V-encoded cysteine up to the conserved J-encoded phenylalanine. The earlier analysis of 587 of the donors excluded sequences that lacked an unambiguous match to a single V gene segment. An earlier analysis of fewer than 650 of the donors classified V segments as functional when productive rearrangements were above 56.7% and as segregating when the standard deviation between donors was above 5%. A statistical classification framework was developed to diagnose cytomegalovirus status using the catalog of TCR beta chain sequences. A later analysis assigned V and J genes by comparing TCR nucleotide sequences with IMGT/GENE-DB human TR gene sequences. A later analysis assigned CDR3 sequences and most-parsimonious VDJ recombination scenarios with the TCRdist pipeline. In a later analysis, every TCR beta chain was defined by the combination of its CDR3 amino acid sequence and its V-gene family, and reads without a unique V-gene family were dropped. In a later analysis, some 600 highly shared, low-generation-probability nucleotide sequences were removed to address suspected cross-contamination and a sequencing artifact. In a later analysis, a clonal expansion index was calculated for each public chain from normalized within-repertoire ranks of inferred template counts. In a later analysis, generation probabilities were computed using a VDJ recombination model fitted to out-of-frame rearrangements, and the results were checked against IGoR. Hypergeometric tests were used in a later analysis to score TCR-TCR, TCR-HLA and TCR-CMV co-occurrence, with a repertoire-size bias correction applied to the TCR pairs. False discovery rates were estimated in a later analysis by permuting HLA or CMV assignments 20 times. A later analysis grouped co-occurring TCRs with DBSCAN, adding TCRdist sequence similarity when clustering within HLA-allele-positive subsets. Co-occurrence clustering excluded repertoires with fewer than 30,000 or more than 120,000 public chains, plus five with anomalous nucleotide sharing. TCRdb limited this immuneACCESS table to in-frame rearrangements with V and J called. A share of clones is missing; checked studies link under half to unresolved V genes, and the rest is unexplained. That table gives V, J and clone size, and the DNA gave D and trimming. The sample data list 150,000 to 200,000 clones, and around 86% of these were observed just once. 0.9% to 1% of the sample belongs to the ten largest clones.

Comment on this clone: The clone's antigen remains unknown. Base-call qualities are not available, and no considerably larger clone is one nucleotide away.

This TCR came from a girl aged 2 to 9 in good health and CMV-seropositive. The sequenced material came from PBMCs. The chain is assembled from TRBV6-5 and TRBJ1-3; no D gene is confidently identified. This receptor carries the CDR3 CASSSPGNTIYF. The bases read TGTGCCAGCAGTTCTCCCGGAAACACCATATATTTT.